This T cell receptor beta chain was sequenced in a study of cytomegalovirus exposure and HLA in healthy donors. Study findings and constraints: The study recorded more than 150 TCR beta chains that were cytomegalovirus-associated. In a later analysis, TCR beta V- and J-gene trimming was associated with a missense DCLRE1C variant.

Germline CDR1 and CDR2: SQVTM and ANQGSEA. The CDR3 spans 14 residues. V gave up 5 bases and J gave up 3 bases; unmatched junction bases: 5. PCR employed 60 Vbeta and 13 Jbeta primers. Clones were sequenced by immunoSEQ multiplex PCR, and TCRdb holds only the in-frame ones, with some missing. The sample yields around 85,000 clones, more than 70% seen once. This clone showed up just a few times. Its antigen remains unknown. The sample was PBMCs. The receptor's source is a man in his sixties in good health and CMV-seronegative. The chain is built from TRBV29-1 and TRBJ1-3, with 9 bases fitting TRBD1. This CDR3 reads CSVTGQGIGNTIYF. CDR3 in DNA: TGCAGCGTTACAGGACAGGGGATTGGAAACACCATATATTTT.